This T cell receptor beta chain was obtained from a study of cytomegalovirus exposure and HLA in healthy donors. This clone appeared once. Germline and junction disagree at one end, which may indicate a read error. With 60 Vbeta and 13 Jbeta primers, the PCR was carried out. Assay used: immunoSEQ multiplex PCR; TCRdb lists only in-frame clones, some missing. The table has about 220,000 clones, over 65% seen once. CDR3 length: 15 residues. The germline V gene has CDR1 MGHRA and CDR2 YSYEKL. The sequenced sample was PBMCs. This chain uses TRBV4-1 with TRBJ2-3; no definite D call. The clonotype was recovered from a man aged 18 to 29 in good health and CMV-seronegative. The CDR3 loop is CASRQVGASTDTQYF. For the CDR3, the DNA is TGCGCCAGCCGCCAAGTCGGAGCGAGCACAGATACGCAGTATTTT.